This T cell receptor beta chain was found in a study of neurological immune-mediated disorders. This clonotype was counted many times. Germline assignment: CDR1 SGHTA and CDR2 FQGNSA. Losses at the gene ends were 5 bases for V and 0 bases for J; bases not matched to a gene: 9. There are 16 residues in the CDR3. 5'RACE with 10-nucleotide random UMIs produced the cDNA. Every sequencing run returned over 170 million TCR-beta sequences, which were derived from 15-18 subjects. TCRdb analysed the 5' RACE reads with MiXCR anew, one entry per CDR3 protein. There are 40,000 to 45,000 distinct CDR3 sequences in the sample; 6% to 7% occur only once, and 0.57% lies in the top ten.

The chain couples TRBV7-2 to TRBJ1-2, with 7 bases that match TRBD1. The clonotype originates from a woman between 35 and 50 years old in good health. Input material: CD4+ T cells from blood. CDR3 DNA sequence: TGTGCCAGCAGCCGAGAAACAGGGGTAGCTAACTATGGCTACACCTTC. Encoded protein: CASSRETGVANYGYTF. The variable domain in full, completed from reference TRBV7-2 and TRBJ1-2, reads GAGVSQSPSNKVTEKGKDVELRCDPISGHTALYWYRQSLGQGLEFLIYFQGNSAPDKSGLPSDRFSAERTGGSVSTLTIQRTQQEDSAVYLCASSRETGVANYGYTFGSGTRLTVV.